The 23 T cell receptor beta chains below come from one sample, sequenced in a study of blood T cells in healthy people across ages. The use of a sample-barcoded 5' primer and a J-beta primer mix characterized a second PCR of roughly 6 to 11 cycles. TCRdb reanalysed the 5' RACE reads using MiXCR and keeps one entry per CDR3 protein. The sample consists of about 700,000 distinct CDR3 sequences, about 30% of them appearing once. Sequenced material: blood. The receptors shown here come from a woman of 80 years or more in good health.

This chain joins TRBV5-1 and TRBJ1-1; no definite D call. CDR3 length equals 13 residues. Trimming took off 6 bases at V and 1 base at J, with 10 bases between the two ends. Germline V gives CDR1 SGHRS, CDR2 YFSETQ. This chain's CDR3 is CASMGGRNTEAFF. DNA for the CDR3: TGCGCCAGCATGGGTGGACGGAACACTGAAGCTTTCTTT.

On this clonotype itself: A read error may be the cause here, since a much bigger clone is one base away. The J gene is TRBJ1-2, the V gene TRBV11-2; D is unresolved. Germline V gene sequence: CDR1 SGHAT, CDR2 FQNNGV. The CDR3 loop spans 13 amino acids. CDR3 in DNA: TGTGCCAACAGCTTTGCGACGGTTTATGGCTACACCTTC. It specifies CANSFATVYGYTF.

This clonotype occurred many times. V gene TRBV20-1 combines with J gene TRBJ2-3; the match to TRBD2 covers 8 bases. The CDR3 contains 16 residues. V shed 0 bases and J 0 bases; nucleotides not matched to a gene: 5. Per germline, CDR1 DFQATT and CDR2 SNEGSKA (reference sequence). The CDR3 sequence is CSARDRKRGSTDTQYF. CDR3 nucleotides: TGCAGTGCTAGAGATCGAAAGCGGGGGAGCACAGATACGCAGTATTTT.

The sample holds many counts of this clonotype. The chain couples TRBV4-2 to TRBJ2-1; 7 bases match TRBD2. The CDR3 contains 16 residues. Germline CDR1 reads LGHNA; CDR2 reads YNFKEQ. Unmatched junction bases numbered 12, after V lost 2 bases and J lost 8 bases. The CDR3 region is CASSQFELSGVDEQFF. The CDR3 coding sequence is TGTGCCAGCAGCCAATTTGAGCTCAGCGGGGTCGATGAGCAGTTCTTC.

This clonotype was seen repeatedly, ten times or more. This chain joins TRBV12-3 or TRBV12-4 and TRBJ1-4; no clear D gene. This CDR3 is built from 15 residues. Trimming removed 1 base at V and 7 bases at J, with 13 bases between. The CDR3 loop is CASSLGVGLGEKLFF. The CDR3, as DNA: TGTGCCAGCAGTTTAGGAGTCGGATTGGGTGAAAAACTGTTTTTT.

Points on this clonotype: An end of the junction does not agree with germline; a read error may underlie this. The chain combines TRBV20-1 with TRBJ1-5, with unresolved D. The CDR3 extends over 16 amino acids. CDR1 and CDR2 (germline): DFQATT, SNEGSKA (reference sequence). CDR3 loop: CGAKLRAASRNQPQHF. CDR3 bases: TGCGGTGCTAAACTCCGGGCCGCGAGTCGCAATCAGCCCCAGCATTTT.

The table lists this clonotype with many counts. The V call is TRBV20-1, the J call TRBJ1-2; maybe TRBD1 (6 bases). The CDR3 spans 17 residues. V lost 3 bases, J lost 5 bases, and 25 bases lay in between. The germline gives CDR1 DFQATT, CDR2 SNEGSKA (reference sequence). As DNA, the CDR3 is TGCAGTGCTAGTTCCCCCTCCTCCCTGGACAGCGATTATGGCTACACCTTC. Protein product: CSASSPSSLDSDYGYTF.

In the case of this clonotype: This clone may be a read error of a much larger clone one base away. The rearrangement links TRBV20-1 to TRBJ2-5, with TRBD2 as a possible D gene (5 bases). In germline, CDR1 is DFQATT, CDR2 SNEGSKA (reference sequence). The CDR3 extends over 14 amino acids. V was pared by 4 bases and J by 11 bases, with 23 bases between. DNA for the CDR3: TGCAGTGCTAAGGAATGGACTTCCCGTAATGAGCAGTACTTC. Its protein is CSAKEWTSRNEQYF.

This chain connects TRBV20-1 to TRBJ1-4; 8 positions agree with TRBD1. J was trimmed by 0 bases and V by 0 bases; bases with no gene match: 3. The CDR3 contains 16 residues. Germline assignment: CDR1 DFQATT and CDR2 SNEGSKA (reference sequence). CDR3 DNA sequence: TGCAGTGCTAGAGACGACAGGGGAACAACTAATGAAAAACTGTTTTTT. This encodes CSARDDRGTTNEKLFF.

This clonotype was counted a single time. One end of the junction fails to match germline, which may point to a read error. The CDR3 nucleotides are TGTGCCAGCAGGTTAGGGCTCGGAACAGATACGCAGTATTTT. Translating gives CASRLGLGTDTQYF. The chain couples TRBV12-3 or TRBV12-4 to TRBJ2-3; the D is unclear. There are 14 residues in the CDR3.

V usage is TRBV30 and J usage is TRBJ2-3; 13 bases agree with TRBD2. Looked up from germline, CDR1 is GTSNPN and CDR2 is SVGIG (reference sequence). The CDR3 is 15 residues long. V trimming: 6 bases; J trimming: 1 base; junction bases outside the gene matches: 4. This CDR3 reads CACGTSGTGTDTQYF. The CDR3 coding sequence is TGTGCCTGCGGGACTAGCGGGACCGGCACAGATACGCAGTATTTT.

In its sample, this clonotype was seen a few times. This chain uses TRBV9 with TRBJ1-3; no reliable D call. Germline V lookup: CDR1 SGDLS, CDR2 YYNGEE. The CDR3 has 14 amino acids. The ends were cut back, 7 bases at V and 0 bases at J, with 11 bases in the middle. The CDR3 here is CASQGGFSGNTIYF. CDR3 coding DNA: TGTGCCAGCCAAGGCGGGTTCTCTGGAAACACCATATATTTT.

Only a few counts were recorded for this clonotype. The rearrangement uses TRBV20-1 and TRBJ1-3; TRBD1 aligns across 8 bases. J was trimmed by 7 bases and V by 0 bases; bases with no gene match: 5. The CDR3 extends over 14 amino acids. Germline V CDR1 and CDR2: DFQATT, SNEGSKA (reference sequence). The CDR3 DNA reads as TGCAGTGCTAGAGACAGGGGGCTTAGTAACACCATATATTTT. Translating it yields CSARDRGLSNTIYF.

The rearrangement uses TRBV4-2 and TRBJ2-1; D may be TRBD1 or TRBD2 (5 bases each). V dropped 0 bases and J dropped 8 bases, with 20 bases sitting between them. In germline, CDR1 is LGHNA, CDR2 YNFKEQ. CDR3 length equals 17 residues. In nucleotides, the CDR3 is TGTGCCAGCAGCCAAGAAGGACTGGGGCAGGGTAAGGATGAGCAGTTCTTC. Its protein product is CASSQEGLGQGKDEQFF.

This chain joins TRBV10-3 and TRBJ2-1, with 9 bases that match TRBD1. The CDR3 totals 14 residues. Germline CDR1 and CDR2: ENHRY and SYGVKD. The V and J ends lost 9 bases and 5 bases, in that order; junction bases with no gene match: 8. The DNA of the CDR3 is TGTGCCATGCAACAGGGGGCGCGTGACAATGAGCAGTTCTTC. Residues: CAMQQGARDNEQFF.

Turning to this clonotype: This may be a read error: a much more frequent sequence differs by one nucleotide. V and J are TRBV11-2 and TRBJ1-2; TRBD1 might be the D (6 bases). The V gene's germline CDR1 is SGHAT and CDR2 FQNNGV. V was shortened by 7 bases and J by 7 bases, with 22 bases between the two germline ends. The CDR3 covers 15 residues. CDR3: CASNSSGGRSGGYTF. In nucleotides, the CDR3 is TGTGCCAGCAACTCGTCCGGGGGGCGCAGTGGTGGCTACACCTTC. Full variable domain (missing parts from reference TRBV11-2 and TRBJ1-2): EAGVAQSPRYKIIEKRQSVAFWCNPISGHATLYWYQQILGQGPKLLIQFQNNGVVDDSQLPKDRFSAERLKGVDSTLKIQPAKLEDSAVYLCASNSSGGRSGGYTFGSGTRLTVV.

CDR3 DNA sequence: TGTGCCAGCACCGACAGGGAATCCTACGAGCAGTACTTC. Encoded protein: CASTDRESYEQYF. The V and J genes are TRBV6-2 or TRBV6-3 and TRBJ2-7; 7 bases agree with TRBD1. With 7 bases clipped from V and 1 base from J, the junction kept 4 bases outside the gene matches. Germline values: CDR1 MNHEY, CDR2 SVGEGT. This CDR3 is built from 13 residues.

V is TRBV6-5 and J is TRBJ2-1; 8 nucleotides align to TRBD1. The germline V gene encodes CDR1 MNHEY and CDR2 SVGAGI. J was trimmed by 6 bases and V by 2 bases; bases with no gene match: 6. The length of the CDR3 is 15 residues. CDR3 protein: CASSYRGQAVNEQFF. The CDR3 DNA sequence: TGTGCCAGCAGTTACAGGGGACAGGCGGTCAATGAGCAGTTCTTC.

There are many counts of this clonotype. This chain connects TRBV18 to TRBJ2-7; 8 positions agree with TRBD1. The CDR3 totals 14 residues. Germline V gene data show CDR1 as KGHSH and CDR2 as LQKENI. Losses at the gene ends were 3 bases for V and 4 bases for J; bases not matched to a gene: 5. Here the CDR3 DNA reads TGTGCCAGCTCACCGGACAGGGTTGCTTACGAGCAGTACTTC. As protein: CASSPDRVAYEQYF.

Points on this clonotype: A read error may explain this, as a much larger clone is one base away. V and J are TRBV5-1 and TRBJ1-2; D uncertain. Germline-derived CDR1 and CDR2 are SGHRS and YFSETQ. The CDR3 loop spans 14 amino acids. Trimming stripped 0 bases from V and 5 bases from J, with 11 bases between. The CDR3 spells CASSLAPEGYGYTF. CDR3 in DNA: TGCGCCAGCAGCTTGGCACCAGAGGGTTATGGCTACACCTTC.

The chain uses TRBV7-2 and TRBJ1-1; D may be TRBD1 (5 bases). Germline CDR1 reads SGHTA; CDR2 reads FQGNSA. V was cut by 1 base and J by 5 bases, with 14 bases left in between. The CDR3 extends over 15 amino acids. The CDR3 loop reads CASSLEVGVLTEAFF. CDR3 bases: TGTGCCAGCAGCTTAGAGGTAGGGGTGTTGACTGAAGCTTTCTTT.

This clonotype showed up many times. The CDR3 region has the DNA TGCAGCGCGACAGGGGGCAATGAGCAGTTCTTC. It specifies CSATGGNEQFF. The chain links TRBV29-1 to TRBJ2-1; TRBD1 agrees at 9 bases. CDR3 size: 11 residues. V lost 7 bases to trimming and J lost 6 bases; unmatched junction nucleotides: 1. Germline V gives CDR1 SQVTM, CDR2 ANQGSEA.

The J gene is TRBJ2-1, the V gene TRBV6-6, with TRBD1 matching 8 bases. CDR3 length equals 15 residues. Trimming cost V 6 bases and J 8 bases; bases outside gene matches: 12. Germline V gene sequence: CDR1 MNHNY, CDR2 SVGAGI (reference sequence). CDR3 in amino acids: CASRTMRTGKHEQFF. CDR3 in DNA: TGTGCCAGCAGGACTATGCGGACAGGGAAGCATGAGCAGTTCTTC.